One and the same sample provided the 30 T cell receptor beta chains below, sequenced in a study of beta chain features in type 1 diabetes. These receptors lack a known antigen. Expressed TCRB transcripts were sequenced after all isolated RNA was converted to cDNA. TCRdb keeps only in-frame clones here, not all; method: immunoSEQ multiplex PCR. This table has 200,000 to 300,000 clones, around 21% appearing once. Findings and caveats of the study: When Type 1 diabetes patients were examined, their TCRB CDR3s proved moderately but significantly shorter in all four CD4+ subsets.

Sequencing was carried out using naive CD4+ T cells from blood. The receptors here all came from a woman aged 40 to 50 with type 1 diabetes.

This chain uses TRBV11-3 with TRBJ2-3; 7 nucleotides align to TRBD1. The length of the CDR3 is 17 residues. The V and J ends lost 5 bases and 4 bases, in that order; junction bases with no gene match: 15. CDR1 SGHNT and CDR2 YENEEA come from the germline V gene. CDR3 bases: TGTGCCAGCAGCCAAACTTCCGGGACAGCCTACCCAGATACGCAGTATTTT. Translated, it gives CASSQTSGTAYPDTQYF.

CDR3 amino acids: CASSPDTGPYGYTF. The CDR3 DNA sequence: TGTGCCAGTAGCCCGGATACAGGGCCCTATGGCTACACCTTC. The chain combines TRBV19 with TRBJ1-2; maybe TRBD1 (6 bases). Trimming took off 6 bases at V and 4 bases at J, with 15 bases between the two ends. CDR3 length: 14 amino acids. Germline loops: CDR1 LNHDA, CDR2 SQIVND (reference sequence).

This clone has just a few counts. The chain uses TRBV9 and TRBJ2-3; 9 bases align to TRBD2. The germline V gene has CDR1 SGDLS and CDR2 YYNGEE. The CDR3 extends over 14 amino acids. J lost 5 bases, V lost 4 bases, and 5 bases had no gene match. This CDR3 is CASSLRTSVDTQYF. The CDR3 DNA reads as TGTGCCAGCAGCCTCCGGACTAGCGTAGATACGCAGTATTTT.

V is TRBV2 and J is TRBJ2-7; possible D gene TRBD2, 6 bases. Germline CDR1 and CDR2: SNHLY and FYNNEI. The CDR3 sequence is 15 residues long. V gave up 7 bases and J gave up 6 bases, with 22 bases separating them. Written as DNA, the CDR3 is TGTGCCAGCATACGGTTGAGCGGGTTACCCCCCGAGCAGTACTTC. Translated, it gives CASIRLSGLPPEQYF.

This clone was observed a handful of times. The CDR3 DNA follows: TGCAGCGCCCGGGTTTCGAGAAACACCGGGGAGCTGTTTTTT. Protein sequence: CSARVSRNTGELFF. The V gene is TRBV29-1, the J gene TRBJ2-2; D is undetermined. Germline V gene data show CDR1 as SQVTM and CDR2 as ANQGSEA. V was shortened by 7 bases and J by 2 bases, with 14 bases between the two germline ends. This CDR3 has 14 residues.

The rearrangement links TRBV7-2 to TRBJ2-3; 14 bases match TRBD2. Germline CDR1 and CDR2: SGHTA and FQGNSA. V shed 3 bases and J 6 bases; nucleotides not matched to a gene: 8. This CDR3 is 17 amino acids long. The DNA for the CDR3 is TGTGCCAGCAGCTTCGGGGGGACTAGCGGGAGCGGCGATACGCAGTATTTT. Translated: CASSFGGTSGSGDTQYF.

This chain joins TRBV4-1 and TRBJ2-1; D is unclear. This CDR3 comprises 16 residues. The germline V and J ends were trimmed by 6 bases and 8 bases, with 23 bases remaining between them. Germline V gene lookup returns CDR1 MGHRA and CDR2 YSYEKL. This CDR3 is CASSPLNRLSSDEQFF. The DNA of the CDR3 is TGCGCCAGCAGTCCCCTGAATAGACTTAGCTCGGATGAGCAGTTCTTC.

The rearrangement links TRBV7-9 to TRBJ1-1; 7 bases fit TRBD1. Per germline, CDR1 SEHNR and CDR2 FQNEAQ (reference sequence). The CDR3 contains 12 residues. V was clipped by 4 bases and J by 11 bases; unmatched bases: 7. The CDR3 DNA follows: TGTGCCAGCAGCTCGACAGGGATGAAGGCTTTCTTT. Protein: CASSSTGMKAFF.

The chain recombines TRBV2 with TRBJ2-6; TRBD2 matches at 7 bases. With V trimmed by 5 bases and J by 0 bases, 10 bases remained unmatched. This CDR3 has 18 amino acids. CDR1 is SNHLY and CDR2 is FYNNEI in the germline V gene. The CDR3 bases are TGTGCCAGCAGTCTCCCTCGGGAGGAGCTCTCTGGGGCCAACGTCCTGACTTTC. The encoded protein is CASSLPREELSGANVLTF.

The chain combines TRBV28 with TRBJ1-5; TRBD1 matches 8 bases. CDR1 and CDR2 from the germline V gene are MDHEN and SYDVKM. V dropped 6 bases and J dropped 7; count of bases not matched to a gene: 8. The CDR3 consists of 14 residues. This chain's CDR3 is CASSAPGGGQPQHF. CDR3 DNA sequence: TGTGCCAGCAGCGCCCCAGGGGGCGGGCAGCCCCAGCATTTT. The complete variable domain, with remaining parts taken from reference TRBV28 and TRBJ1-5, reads DVKVTQSSRYLVKRTGEKVFLECVQDMDHENMFWYRQDPGLGLRLIYFSYDVKMKEKGDIPEGYSVSREKKERFSLILESASTNQTSMYLCASSAPGGGQPQHFGDGTRLSIL.

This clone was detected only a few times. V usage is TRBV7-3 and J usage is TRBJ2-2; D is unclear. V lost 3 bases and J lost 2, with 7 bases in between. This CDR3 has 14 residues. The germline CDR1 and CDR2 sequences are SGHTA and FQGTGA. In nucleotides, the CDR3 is TGTGCCAGCAGCTTCCTTAGTAACACCGGGGAGCTGTTTTTT. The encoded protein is CASSFLSNTGELFF.

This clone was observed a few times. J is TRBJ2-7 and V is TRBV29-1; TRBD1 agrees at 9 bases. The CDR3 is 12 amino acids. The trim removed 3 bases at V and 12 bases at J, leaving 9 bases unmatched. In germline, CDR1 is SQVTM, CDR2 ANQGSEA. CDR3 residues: CSVEGTGPMRYF. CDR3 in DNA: TGCAGCGTTGAGGGGACAGGGCCTATGCGGTACTTC.

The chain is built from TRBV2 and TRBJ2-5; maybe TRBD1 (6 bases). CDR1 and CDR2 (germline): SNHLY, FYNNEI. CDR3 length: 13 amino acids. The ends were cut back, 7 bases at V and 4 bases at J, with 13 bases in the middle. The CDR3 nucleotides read TGTGCCAGCATAGGACAGCTCGGAGAGACCCAGTACTTC. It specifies CASIGQLGETQYF.

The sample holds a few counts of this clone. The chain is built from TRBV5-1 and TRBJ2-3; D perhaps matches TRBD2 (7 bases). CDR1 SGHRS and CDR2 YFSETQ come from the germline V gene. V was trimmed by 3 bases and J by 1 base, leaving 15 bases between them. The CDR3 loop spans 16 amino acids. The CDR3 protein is CASSSGASGRTDTQYF. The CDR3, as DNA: TGCGCCAGCAGCTCGGGGGCTAGCGGACGCACAGATACGCAGTATTTT.

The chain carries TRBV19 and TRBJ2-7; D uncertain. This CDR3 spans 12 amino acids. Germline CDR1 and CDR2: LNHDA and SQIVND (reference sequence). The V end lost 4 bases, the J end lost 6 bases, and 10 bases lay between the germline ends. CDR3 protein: CASSTIATEQYF. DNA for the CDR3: TGTGCCAGTAGTACAATAGCAACCGAGCAGTACTTC. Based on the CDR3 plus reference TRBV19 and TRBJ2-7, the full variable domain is DGGITQSPKYLFRKEGQNVTLSCEQNLNHDAMYWYRQDPGQGLRLIYYSQIVNDFQKGDIAEGYSVSREKKESFPLTVTSAQKNPTAFYLCASSTIATEQYFGPGTRLTVT.

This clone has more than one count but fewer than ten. CDR3 coding DNA: TGTGCCAGCAGCCCCGGGACAGAATCAGCCTACGAGCAGTACTTC. It codes for CASSPGTESAYEQYF. This chain uses TRBV28 with TRBJ2-7; TRBD1 matches at 7 bases. CDR3 length: 15 residues. V dropped 6 bases and J dropped 2; count of bases not matched to a gene: 10. Germline CDR1 is MDHEN and CDR2 is SYDVKM.

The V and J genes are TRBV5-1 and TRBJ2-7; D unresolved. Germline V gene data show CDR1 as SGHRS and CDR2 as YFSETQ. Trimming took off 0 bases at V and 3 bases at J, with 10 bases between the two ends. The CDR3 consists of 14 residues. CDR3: CASSLERASYEQYF. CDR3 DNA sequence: TGCGCCAGCAGCTTGGAGCGAGCAAGCTACGAGCAGTACTTC.

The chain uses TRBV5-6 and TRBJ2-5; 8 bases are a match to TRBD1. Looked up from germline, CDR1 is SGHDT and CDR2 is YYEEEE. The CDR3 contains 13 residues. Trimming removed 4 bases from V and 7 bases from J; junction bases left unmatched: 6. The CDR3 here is CASSTRTGWTQYF. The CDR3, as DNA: TGTGCCAGCAGCACCCGGACAGGGTGGACCCAGTACTTC.

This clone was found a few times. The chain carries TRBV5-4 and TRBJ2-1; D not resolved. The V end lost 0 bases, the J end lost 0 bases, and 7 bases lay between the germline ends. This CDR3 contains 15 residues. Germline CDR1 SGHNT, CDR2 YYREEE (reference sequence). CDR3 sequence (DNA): TGTGCCAGCAGCTTGGGAGCCCGCTCCTACAATGAGCAGTTCTTC. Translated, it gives CASSLGARSYNEQFF.

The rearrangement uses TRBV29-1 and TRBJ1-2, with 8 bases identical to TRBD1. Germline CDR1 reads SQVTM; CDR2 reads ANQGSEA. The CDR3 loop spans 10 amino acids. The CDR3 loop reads CTSDRDGYTF. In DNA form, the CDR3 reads TGCACCTCGGACAGGGATGGCTACACCTTC.

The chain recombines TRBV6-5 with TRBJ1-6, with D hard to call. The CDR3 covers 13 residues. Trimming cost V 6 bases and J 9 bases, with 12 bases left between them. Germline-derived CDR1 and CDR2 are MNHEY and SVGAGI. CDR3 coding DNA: TGTGCCAGCAGCCTTCGGGAGGGTTCACCCCTCCACTTT. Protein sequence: CASSLREGSPLHF.

Written as DNA, the CDR3 is TGCGCCAGCAGCATGGGGACAGGGGGGAACACTGAAGCTTTCTTT. Protein product: CASSMGTGGNTEAFF. This chain connects TRBV5-1 to TRBJ1-1; 11 bases align to TRBD1. The V gene's germline CDR1 is SGHRS and CDR2 YFSETQ. There are 15 residues in the CDR3. Unmatched junction bases numbered 3, after V lost 4 bases and J lost 1 base.

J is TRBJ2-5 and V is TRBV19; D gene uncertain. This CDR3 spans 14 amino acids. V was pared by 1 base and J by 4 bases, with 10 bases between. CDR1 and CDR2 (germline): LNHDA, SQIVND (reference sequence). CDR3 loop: CASSIGSVRETQYF. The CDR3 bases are TGTGCCAGTAGTATAGGATCCGTCAGAGAGACCCAGTACTTC.

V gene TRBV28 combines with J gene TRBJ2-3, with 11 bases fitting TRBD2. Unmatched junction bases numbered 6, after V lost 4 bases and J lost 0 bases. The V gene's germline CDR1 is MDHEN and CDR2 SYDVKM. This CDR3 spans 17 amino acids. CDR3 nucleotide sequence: TGTGCCAGCAGTTCCCGGACTAGCGGGCCTAGCACAGATACGCAGTATTTT. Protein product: CASSSRTSGPSTDTQYF.

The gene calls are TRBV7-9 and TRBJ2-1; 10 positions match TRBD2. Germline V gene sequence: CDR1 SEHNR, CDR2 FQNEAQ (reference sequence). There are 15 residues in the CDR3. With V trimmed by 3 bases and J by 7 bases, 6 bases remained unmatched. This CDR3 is CASSFIAGGMNEQFF. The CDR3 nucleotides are TGTGCCAGCAGCTTTATAGCGGGGGGTATGAATGAGCAGTTCTTC.

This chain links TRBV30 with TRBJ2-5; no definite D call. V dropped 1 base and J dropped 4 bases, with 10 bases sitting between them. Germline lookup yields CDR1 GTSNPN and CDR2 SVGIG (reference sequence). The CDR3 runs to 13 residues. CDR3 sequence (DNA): TGTGCCTGGAGTGCCGCACTTGGAGAGACCCAGTACTTC. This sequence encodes CAWSAALGETQYF.

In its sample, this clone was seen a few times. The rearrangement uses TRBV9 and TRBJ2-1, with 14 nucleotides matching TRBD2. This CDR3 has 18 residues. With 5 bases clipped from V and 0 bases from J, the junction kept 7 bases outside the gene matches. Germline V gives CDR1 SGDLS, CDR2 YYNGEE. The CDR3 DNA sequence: TGTGCCAGCAGTCTTGGACTAGCGGGGGGAAGCTCCTACAATGAGCAGTTCTTC. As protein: CASSLGLAGGSSYNEQFF. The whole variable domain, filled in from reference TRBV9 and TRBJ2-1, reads DSGVTQTPKHLITATGQRVTLRCSPRSGDLSVYWYQQSLDQGLQFLIQYYNGEERAKGNILERFSAQQFPDLHSELNLSSLELGDSALYFCASSLGLAGGSSYNEQFFGPGTRLTVL.

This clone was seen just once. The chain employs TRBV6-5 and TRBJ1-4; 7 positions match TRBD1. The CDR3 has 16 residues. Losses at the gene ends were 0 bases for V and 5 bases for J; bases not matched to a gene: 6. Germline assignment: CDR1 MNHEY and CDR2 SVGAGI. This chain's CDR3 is CASSYSTGSRNEKLFF. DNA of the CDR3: TGTGCCAGCAGTTACTCGACAGGGAGCCGAAATGAAAAACTGTTTTTT.

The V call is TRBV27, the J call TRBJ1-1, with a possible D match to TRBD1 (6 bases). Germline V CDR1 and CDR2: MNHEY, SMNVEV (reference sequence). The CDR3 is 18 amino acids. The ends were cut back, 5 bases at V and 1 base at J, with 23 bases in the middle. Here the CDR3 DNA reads TGTGCCAGCAGTACACTCCCCGGGACATGGAGGACGAACACTGAAGCTTTCTTT. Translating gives CASSTLPGTWRTNTEAFF.

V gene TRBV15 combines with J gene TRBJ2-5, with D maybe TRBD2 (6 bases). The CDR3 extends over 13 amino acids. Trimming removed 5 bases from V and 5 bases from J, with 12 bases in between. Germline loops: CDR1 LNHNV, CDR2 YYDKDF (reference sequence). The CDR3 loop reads CATSSRREETQYF. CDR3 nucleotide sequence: TGTGCCACCAGCTCGCGACGGGAGGAGACCCAGTACTTC.